The 30 T cell receptor beta chains below were found in one sample sequenced in a study of breast tumors, draining lymph nodes, adjacent tissues. TCRdb reprocessed the multiplex PCR reads with MiXCR, giving one entry per CDR3 protein. The sample lists about 200,000 distinct CDR3 sequences, approximately 30% seen once, with roughly 4% in the top ten. Samples came from axillary lymph nodes draining the breast cancer. The sample comprised axillary lymph node tissue. The receptors originated from a female donor with breast cancer. Some clones in this sample may be carry-over from other donors' samples.

Of note for this clonotype: It may be a read error: a sequence one base away is much more abundant. The J gene is TRBJ2-7, the V gene TRBV18; the match to TRBD1 covers 8 bases. The CDR3 is 15 amino acids. After removal of 5 bases from V and 3 bases from J, the junction contained 9 bases not matched to a gene. Per germline, CDR1 KGHSH and CDR2 LQKENI. The CDR3 here is CASSAAGGLRYEQYF. In DNA, the CDR3 is TGTGCCAGCTCAGCGGCAGGGGGCTTACGCTACGAGCAGTACTTC.

This clonotype was seen more than once but under ten times. This chain connects TRBV6-2 or TRBV6-3 to TRBJ2-1; D not resolved. CDR3 length: 12 residues. V lost 4 bases to trimming and J lost 9 bases, with 10 bases between them. Germline loops: CDR1 MNHEY, CDR2 SVGEGT. The CDR3 here is CASSFQPSEQFF. The CDR3 coding sequence is TGTGCCAGCAGTTTCCAACCAAGTGAGCAGTTCTTC.

In this sample, this clonotype turned up a few times. The chain joins TRBV6-2 or TRBV6-3 to TRBJ2-1; 9 bases fit TRBD2. Trimming removed 5 bases from V and 8 bases from J; junction bases left unmatched: 10. The CDR3 runs to 15 residues. Germline CDR1 reads MNHEY; CDR2 reads SVGEGT. The CDR3 coding sequence is TGTGCCAGCAGTCCTGCGGGCGGGAGGGGGCATGAGCAGTTCTTC. Its translation: CASSPAGGRGHEQFF.

This clonotype was picked up many times. The junction differs from germline at one of its ends, possibly a read error. This chain connects TRBV7-7 to TRBJ2-3; TRBD1 is a possible D gene (5 bases). The germline gives CDR1 SSHAT, CDR2 FNYEAQ (reference sequence). The CDR3 is 13 amino acids. The CDR3 coding sequence is TGTGCTAGCAGCTTAGGGGTCACAGATACGCAGTATTTT. Its protein product is CASSLGVTDTQYF.

This chain connects TRBV5-6 to TRBJ2-7, with D perhaps given as TRBD1 or TRBD2 (5 bases each). This CDR3 has 13 amino acids. V lost 7 bases, J lost 2 bases, and 13 bases lay in between. Per the germline V gene, CDR1 is SGHDT and CDR2 is YYEEEE. CDR3 loop: CASRRDAPYEQYF. The DNA of the CDR3 is TGTGCCAGCCGCCGGGACGCCCCCTACGAGCAGTACTTC.

The J gene is TRBJ1-6, the V gene TRBV25-1; unclear D gene. The V gene's germline CDR1 is MGHDK and CDR2 SYGVNS. The CDR3 runs to 13 residues. In nucleotides, the CDR3 is TGTGCTAGAGAGCCGGGGTACGTTTCACCCCTCCACTTT. Translating it yields CAREPGYVSPLHF.

With respect to this clonotype: A much larger clone differs from this one at a single base, so this may be a read error. CDR3 residues: CSAPHDGSSSEQYF. The CDR3 DNA reads TGCAGTGCTCCCCATGACGGGAGCTCCTCCGAGCAGTACTTC. The rearrangement uses TRBV20-1 and TRBJ2-7, with a possible D match to TRBD2 (6 bases). The CDR3 length is 14 residues. Germline-derived CDR1 and CDR2 are DFQATT and SNEGSKA (reference sequence).

This clonotype was seen a handful of times. A much larger clone lies a single base off, so this may be a read error. This sequence joins TRBV7-6 and TRBJ1-3, with 8 positions matching TRBD1. This CDR3 comprises 17 residues. Germline V gives CDR1 SGHVS, CDR2 FNYEAQ. The CDR3 coding sequence is TGTGCCAGCAGCCAAGGACAGGGAACTACGTCCGGAAACCCCATATATTTT. Translated, it gives CASSQGQGTTSGNPIYF.

This clonotype was detected ten times or more. The chain employs TRBV20-1 and TRBJ2-1; the D is unclear. Trimming left V 2 bases short and J 12 bases short, with 11 bases between. Germline V gene data show CDR1 as DFQATT and CDR2 as SNEGSKA (reference sequence). This CDR3 is 11 amino acids long. CDR3 in amino acids: CSARNAMRQFF. DNA for the CDR3: TGCAGTGCTAGAAATGCAATGAGGCAGTTCTTC.

This clonotype turned up a few times. The chain uses TRBV6-2 or TRBV6-3 and TRBJ2-1; tentative D call: TRBD1 (6 bases). CDR3 length: 15 amino acids. Between the trimmed V and J ends, which lost 5 bases and 2 bases, there was a span of 13 bases. Germline lookup yields CDR1 MNHEY and CDR2 SVGEGT. The CDR3 nucleotides read TGTGCCAGCAGTCCAGGGGCAAAGCCCTACAATGAGCAGTTCTTC. Protein: CASSPGAKPYNEQFF.

The table lists this clonotype with many counts. CDR3 region: CASSAKGRGADGYTF. CDR3 in DNA: TGTGCCAGCAGCGCTAAGGGCCGCGGAGCGGATGGCTACACCTTC. The chain combines TRBV7-9 with TRBJ1-2; D gene uncertain. V was cut by 5 bases and J by 6 bases, with 19 bases left in between. The CDR3 sequence is 15 residues long. Per germline, CDR1 SEHNR and CDR2 FQNEAQ (reference sequence).

This clonotype came up many times. CDR3 nucleotide sequence: TGTGCCAGCCGTGAGGGGGCAACAGATACGCAGTATTTT. Translated: CASREGATDTQYF. The rearrangement joins TRBV7-3 to TRBJ2-3, with TRBD1 matching 7 bases. The ends lost 8 bases at V and 3 bases at J; junction bases unmatched: 5. This CDR3 spans 13 amino acids. The germline V gene encodes CDR1 SGHTA and CDR2 FQGTGA.

In this sample, this clonotype turned up many times. Here the CDR3 reads CASSLPGTSRGAQYF. CDR3 nucleotides: TGTGCCAGCAGCTTGCCCGGGACGTCGCGAGGGGCCCAGTACTTC. The chain carries TRBV5-6 and TRBJ2-5, with D possibly being TRBD1 or TRBD2 (5 bases each). The length of the CDR3 is 15 residues. Germline V gene sequence: CDR1 SGHDT, CDR2 YYEEEE. The ends were cut back, 1 base at V and 9 bases at J, with 19 bases in the middle.

The sample holds many counts of this clonotype. The genes are TRBV2 and TRBJ2-7; 8 bases match TRBD1. The CDR3 loop spans 15 amino acids. The germline CDR1 and CDR2 sequences are SNHLY and FYNNEI. Trimming removed 6 bases from V and 0 bases from J; junction bases left unmatched: 7. The CDR3 spells CASRTWTGSSYEQYF. CDR3 bases: TGTGCCAGCAGGACCTGGACAGGGAGCTCCTACGAGCAGTACTTC. Full variable domain (rest looked up from reference TRBV2 and TRBJ2-7): EPEVTQTPSHQVTQMGQEVILRCVPISNHLYFYWYRQILGQKVEFLVSFYNNEISEKSEIFDDQFSVERPDGSNFTLKIRSTKLEDSAMYFCASRTWTGSSYEQYFGPGTRLTVT.

This clonotype has just a few counts. A much larger clone differs by one base, so this may be a read error. The chain uses TRBV6-6 and TRBJ1-6; D ambiguous. Germline CDR1 and CDR2: MNHNY and SVGAGI (reference sequence). The CDR3 has 14 amino acids. CDR3 sequence: CASSHSVEGSPLHF. The CDR3 region has the DNA TGTGCCAGCAGTCACTCGGTAGAGGGATCACCCCTCCACTTT.

The sample holds a few counts of this clonotype. The chain employs TRBV3-1 and TRBJ2-4; maybe TRBD1 (5 bases). The CDR3 has 17 amino acids. Trimming cost V 3 bases and J 0 bases, with 15 bases left between them. Germline values: CDR1 LGHDT, CDR2 YNNKEL (reference sequence). CDR3 DNA sequence: TGTGCCAGCAGCCATAGCCCCCCTAGGGGAGCCAAAAACATTCAGTACTTC. Its protein product is CASSHSPPRGAKNIQYF. The full variable domain, its missing parts supplied by reference TRBV3-1 and TRBJ2-4, is DTAVSQTPKYLVTQMGNDKSIKCEQNLGHDTMYWYKQDSKKFLKIMFSYNNKELIINETVPNRFSPKSPDKAHLNLHINSLELGDSAVYFCASSHSPPRGAKNIQYFGAGTRLSVL.

Details on this clonotype: Just one base apart from a much larger clone, this may be a read error. The chain is built from TRBV6-1 and TRBJ1-2, with 8 bases lining up with TRBD1. V trimming: 5 bases; J trimming: 5 bases; junction bases outside the gene matches: 4. The CDR3 totals 13 residues. The germline V gene encodes CDR1 MNHNS and CDR2 SASEGT. The CDR3 here is CASSQRDRYGYTF. In DNA, the CDR3 is TGTGCCAGCAGTCAGAGGGACAGGTATGGCTACACCTTC.

The J gene is TRBJ1-4, the V gene TRBV2; possibly TRBD1 for D (5 bases). CDR3 length: 14 residues. From germline, CDR1 is SNHLY and CDR2 FYNNEI. The V end was cut by 4 bases, the J end by 6 bases, with 12 bases between. CDR3 amino acids: CASSVRARDEKLFF. DNA of the CDR3: TGTGCCAGCAGTGTAAGAGCCAGGGATGAAAAACTGTTTTTT. Full variable domain (rest looked up from reference TRBV2 and TRBJ1-4): EPEVTQTPSHQVTQMGQEVILRCVPISNHLYFYWYRQILGQKVEFLVSFYNNEISEKSEIFDDQFSVERPDGSNFTLKIRSTKLEDSAMYFCASSVRARDEKLFFGSGTQLSVL.

The chain is built from TRBV29-1 and TRBJ2-2; the match to TRBD1 covers 7 bases. The V gene end was trimmed by 4 bases and the J gene end by 0 bases; junction bases not matched to a gene: 17. This CDR3 is 19 amino acids long. Germline assignment: CDR1 SQVTM and CDR2 ANQGSEA. CDR3 loop: CSVVPYLTGETANTGELFF. CDR3 coding DNA: TGCAGCGTTGTTCCGTATTTAACAGGGGAAACCGCGAACACCGGGGAGCTGTTTTTT.

This clonotype was counted ten times or more. The chain is built from TRBV7-3 and TRBJ2-7; maybe TRBD2 (5 bases). The germline V gene encodes CDR1 SGHTA and CDR2 FQGTGA. The V gene lost 0 bases and the J gene lost 1 base, with 7 bases spanning the gap. The CDR3 covers 14 residues. The CDR3 nucleotides are TGTGCCAGCAGCTTAACCGACTATTCCTACGAGCAGTACTTC. Its translation: CASSLTDYSYEQYF.

The chain combines TRBV6-2 or TRBV6-3 with TRBJ1-3; D gene uncertain. Germline CDR1 reads MNHEY; CDR2 reads SVGEGT. V was trimmed by 2 bases and J by 3 bases, leaving 8 bases between them. The CDR3 is 14 residues long. The CDR3 here is CASSYPRYGNTIYF. The CDR3 nucleotides are TGTGCCAGCAGTTACCCCCGATATGGAAACACCATATATTTT.

This clonotype was seen many times. The gene calls are TRBV19 and TRBJ2-7; 7 bases match TRBD1. The CDR3 contains 16 residues. Germline trimming cut 3 bases from V and 0 bases from J; bases unmatched to any gene: 8. Germline assignment: CDR1 LNHDA and CDR2 SQIVND (reference sequence). As DNA, the CDR3 is TGTGCCAGTAGTATGTCCTACAGGGGTGACTCCTACGAGCAGTACTTC. This sequence encodes CASSMSYRGDSYEQYF.

This clonotype was detected ten times or more. One end of the junction is discordant with germline, which a read error may explain. The chain has TRBV7-9 and TRBJ1-2, with D possibly being TRBD1 (5 bases). The CDR3 spans 15 residues. CDR1 and CDR2 (germline): SEHNR, FQNEAQ (reference sequence). CDR3 region: CASSQRGEGNYGYPF. The CDR3 DNA sequence: TGTGCCAGCAGCCAACGGGGGGAAGGGAACTATGGCTACCCCTTC.

The genes are TRBV5-1 and TRBJ2-1; 7 bases map to TRBD2. Germline V lookup: CDR1 SGHRS, CDR2 YFSETQ. The V segment lost 5 bases and the J segment 10 bases; nucleotides outside the gene matches: 15. CDR3 length: 15 amino acids. Here the CDR3 reads CASRTLTSPGAEQFF. CDR3 sequence (DNA): TGCGCCAGCAGGACCTTGACTAGCCCGGGAGCGGAGCAGTTCTTC.

This clonotype appeared many times. The V and J genes are TRBV14 and TRBJ2-5; no clear D. Per germline, CDR1 SGHDN and CDR2 FVKESK. The CDR3 length is 15 residues. Deletions cut 0 bases from V and 1 base from J, with 9 bases between. The CDR3 DNA is TGTGCCAGCAGCCAAGAATGGTTCGGCCAAGAGACCCAGTACTTC. Protein: CASSQEWFGQETQYF.

This clonotype was seen many times. The V call is TRBV7-2, the J call TRBJ2-7; weak D call: TRBD2 (5 bases). The CDR3 has 14 amino acids. With 3 bases removed from V and 0 bases from J, the gap between germline ends came to 9 bases. The germline V gene has CDR1 SGHTA and CDR2 FQGNSA. CDR3 DNA sequence: TGTGCCAGCAGCTTCGGGATCAACTCCTACGAGCAGTACTTC. Translated: CASSFGINSYEQYF.

On this clonotype itself: Because it lacks the conserved phenylalanine or tryptophan at the end, this CDR3 is likely a read error. This sequence joins TRBV7-8 and TRBJ1-2, with TRBD1 identical over 9 bases. The CDR3 loop spans 13 amino acids. CDR1 and CDR2 from the germline V gene are SGHVS and FQNEAQ. V dropped 5 bases and J dropped 4; count of bases not matched to a gene: 2. The chain's CDR3 is CASSPGQGYGYTL. CDR3 bases: TGTGCCAGCAGCCCGGGACAGGGCTATGGCTACACCCTC.

The chain employs TRBV5-4 and TRBJ2-3; a possible D gene is TRBD2 (6 bases). Trimming removed 4 bases from V and 0 bases from J, with 24 bases in between. Germline assignment: CDR1 SGHNT and CDR2 YYREEE (reference sequence). This CDR3 has 19 residues. CDR3 DNA sequence: TGTGCCAGCAGCCCCGAATCCACTTTCGGGGGAGATAGCACAGATACGCAGTATTTT. Translated: CASSPESTFGGDSTDTQYF.

This clonotype was observed at least ten times. The chain links TRBV20-1 to TRBJ2-4; tentative D call: TRBD2 (5 bases). This CDR3 region has 14 residues. The ends were cut back, 0 bases at V and 3 bases at J, with 9 bases in the middle. CDR1 and CDR2 from the germline V gene are DFQATT and SNEGSKA (reference sequence). CDR3 protein: CSAREFRGKNIQYF. As DNA, the CDR3 is TGCAGTGCTAGAGAGTTCCGGGGCAAAAACATTCAGTACTTC.

Ten or more counts support this clonotype. The V and J genes are TRBV24-1 and TRBJ1-2; a possible D gene is TRBD1 (5 bases). This CDR3 is 15 amino acids long. Germline V gene data show CDR1 as KGHDR and CDR2 as SFDVKD. The V end lost 7 bases, the J end lost 8 bases, and 22 bases lay between the germline ends. CDR3 in amino acids: CATREPGTRDLGYTF. CDR3 bases: TGTGCCACCAGGGAACCCGGGACCCGGGATCTCGGCTACACCTTC.